The T cell receptor (beta chain) described here comes from a study of T cells after posttransplantation cyclophosphamide. Study outcomes and limitations: Donor-recipient repertoire similarity was low at 1-2 months, rising over year one. Tissue-infiltrating T cells from skin or gut overlapped little with blood T cells. Recipient CMV seropositivity and CMV reactivation strongly tracked TRB clonality.

The CDR3 runs 15 residues. V shed 5 bases, J shed 6 bases, and the junction held 10 bases outside the gene matches. Germline V gene data show CDR1 as SEHNR and CDR2 as FQNEAQ (reference sequence). Of note for this clone: What it recognizes is unknown.

Sampled 1 year posttransplant, controls received myeloablative marrow transplants, methotrexate and a calcineurin inhibitor. Clones were read by immunoSEQ multiplex PCR, and TCRdb kept only the in-frame ones, dropping some. The sample shows roughly 19,000 clones, approximately 92% of them seen only once. Sequencing was performed on PBMCs, taken roughly 390 days after allogeneic stem cell transplant with calcineurin inhibitor and methotrexate. This receptor was obtained from a female patient in her 30s who received an allogeneic stem cell transplant from an unrelated donor, was CMV-positive, and had acute and chronic GVHD. Part of the T cell pool may stem from the graft donor. The rearrangement uses TRBV7-9 and TRBJ1-1, with TRBD1 matching over 9 bases. Here the CDR3 reads CASSTHRGRFPEAFF. CDR3 DNA: TGTGCCAGCAGCACCCACAGGGGGCGATTCCCTGAAGCTTTCTTT.